Below are 26 T cell receptor beta chains sequenced from a single sample in a study of cytomegalovirus exposure and HLA in healthy donors. Sequencing used immunoSEQ multiplex PCR; TCRdb keeps in-frame clones, though not all of them. The sample contains roughly 150,000 clones, over 85% of which appear only once. What was sequenced was PBMCs. The source of these receptors is a woman aged 18-29 years in good health and CMV-seropositive.

The V gene is TRBV7-2, the J gene TRBJ2-1; 7 nucleotides line up with TRBD2. Germline V gene sequence: CDR1 SGHTA, CDR2 FQGNSA. The CDR3 has 17 amino acids. V lost 5 bases to trimming and J lost 5 bases; unmatched junction nucleotides: 15. The CDR3 region is CASSPSSGGGSHNEQFF. In DNA form, the CDR3 reads TGTGCCAGCAGCCCGTCCTCCGGTGGCGGGAGCCACAATGAGCAGTTCTTC.

This clone has just one count. The rearrangement uses TRBV19 and TRBJ1-5, with D possibly being TRBD1 (5 bases). Trimming took 6 bases from V and 6 from J, leaving 15 bases between them. The CDR3 is made up of 14 amino acids. Germline V gene sequence: CDR1 LNHDA, CDR2 SQIVND (reference sequence). In DNA form, the CDR3 reads TGTGCCAGTAGCACTTCAGGGAATGTTCAGCCCCAGCATTTT. Amino acids: CASSTSGNVQPQHF.

J is TRBJ1-3 and V is TRBV9; maybe TRBD1 (6 bases). Between the trimmed V and J ends, which lost 0 bases and 4 bases, there was a span of 11 bases. Germline assignment: CDR1 SGDLS and CDR2 YYNGEE. The CDR3 contains 15 residues. Here the CDR3 reads CASSVAWGQGNTIYF. CDR3 nucleotides: TGTGCCAGCAGCGTAGCTTGGGGGCAAGGAAACACCATATATTTT.

Here the CDR3 reads CASSLGNPSTDTQYF. Written as DNA, the CDR3 is TGTGCCAGTAGTTTGGGCAACCCTAGCACAGATACGCAGTATTTT. This sequence joins TRBV19 and TRBJ2-3, with no clear D. The germline CDR1 and CDR2 sequences are LNHDA and SQIVND (reference sequence). The CDR3 is made up of 15 amino acids. V lost 5 bases, J lost 0 bases, and 12 bases lay in between. The complete variable domain, with remaining parts taken from reference TRBV19 and TRBJ2-3, reads DGGITQSPKYLFRKEGQNVTLSCEQNLNHDAMYWYRQDPGQGLRLIYYSQIVNDFQKGDIAEGYSVSREKKESFPLTVTSAQKNPTAFYLCASSLGNPSTDTQYFGPGTRLTVL.

This chain joins TRBV6-4 and TRBJ2-3; 9 nucleotides match TRBD1. Per germline, CDR1 MRHNA and CDR2 SNTAGT. CDR3 size: 14 residues. The V and J ends lost 5 bases and 4 bases, in that order; junction bases with no gene match: 4. CDR3 sequence: CASSTGGAADTQYF. CDR3 coding DNA: TGTGCCAGCAGTACAGGGGGCGCGGCAGATACGCAGTATTTT.

This clone was observed a single time. CDR3 loop: CASSADRGQETQYF. In DNA form, the CDR3 reads TGTGCCAGCAGCGCGGACAGGGGCCAAGAGACCCAGTACTTC. The chain combines TRBV7-2 with TRBJ2-5; 9 nucleotides agree with TRBD1. The J segment lost 1 base and the V segment lost 5 bases, leaving 2 bases of the junction unmatched. The CDR3 is made up of 14 amino acids. Germline V gene lookup returns CDR1 SGHTA and CDR2 FQGNSA.

The chain recombines TRBV14 with TRBJ1-2; perhaps TRBD1 as D (6 bases). CDR3 length equals 14 residues. Germline V lookup: CDR1 SGHDN, CDR2 FVKESK. The V gene lost 4 bases and the J gene lost 4 bases, with 13 bases spanning the gap. As DNA, the CDR3 is TGTGCCAGCAGCCTAACCCAGGGGAGCTATGGCTACACCTTC. This translates into CASSLTQGSYGYTF.

The rearrangement links TRBV29-1 to TRBJ2-7, with D unclear. Germline V gene lookup returns CDR1 SQVTM and CDR2 ANQGSEA. CDR3 size: 13 residues. Between the trimmed V and J ends, which lost 4 bases and 5 bases, there was a span of 15 bases. The CDR3 nucleotides are TGCAGCGTTGGGCTGTCAATAGACAACGAGCAGTACTTC. This gives the protein CSVGLSIDNEQYF.

The chain uses TRBV5-8 and TRBJ1-1; 10 positions agree with TRBD1. Per germline, CDR1 SGHTS and CDR2 YDEGEE. CDR3 length equals 17 residues. V was pared by 1 base and J by 5 bases, with 11 bases of the junction left unmatched. The CDR3 is CASSLRGQGTGRTEAFF. The CDR3 nucleotides read TGTGCCAGCAGCTTGAGGGGACAGGGGACGGGGAGGACTGAAGCTTTCTTT.

As concerns this clone: One end of the junction is discordant with germline, which a read error may explain. The chain links TRBV7-7 to TRBJ2-3, with D possibly matching TRBD1 (6 bases). Germline assignment: CDR1 SSHAT and CDR2 FNYEAQ (reference sequence). The CDR3 loop spans 15 amino acids. The CDR3 spells CASSLGAGFTDTQYF. CDR3 DNA: TGTGCTAGCAGCTTGGGGGCAGGGTTCACAGATACGCAGTATTTT.

The gene calls are TRBV5-4 and TRBJ2-3; D may be TRBD2 (7 bases). V gave up 4 bases and J gave up 0 bases, with 12 bases separating them. There are 15 residues in the CDR3. Looked up from germline, CDR1 is SGHNT and CDR2 is YYREEE (reference sequence). The CDR3 sequence is CASSGGGASTDTQYF. Written as DNA, the CDR3 is TGTGCCAGCAGCGGGGGGGGCGCCAGCACAGATACGCAGTATTTT. Filled out from reference TRBV5-4 and TRBJ2-3, the complete variable domain reads ETGVTQSPTHLIKTRGQQVTLRCSSQSGHNTVSWYQQALGQGPQFIFQYYREEENGRGNFPPRFSGLQFPNYSSELNVNALELDDSALYLCASSGGGASTDTQYFGPGTRLTVL.

V gene TRBV7-8 combines with J gene TRBJ2-1; 11 nucleotides agree with TRBD2. The CDR3 consists of 20 residues. From germline, CDR1 is SGHVS and CDR2 FQNEAQ. With V trimmed by 4 bases and J by 5 bases, 19 bases remained unmatched. In nucleotides, the CDR3 is TGTGCCAGCAGCTCTACATGGACTAGCGGGTATTCCGGGGCCGACAATGAGCAGTTCTTC. Protein product: CASSSTWTSGYSGADNEQFF.

V usage is TRBV18 and J usage is TRBJ2-2; TRBD1 matches 7 bases. With V trimmed by 1 base and J by 6 bases, 5 bases remained unmatched. CDR1 is KGHSH and CDR2 is LQKENI in the germline V gene. The CDR3 covers 15 residues. The DNA for the CDR3 is TGTGCCAGCTCACCACTAGGGGGCGAGTCCGGGGAGCTGTTTTTT. Protein product: CASSPLGGESGELFF.

Concerning this clone: Because the CDR3's place on the DNA is in doubt, the DNA is left out and the CDR3 is given as listed by TCRdb. This chain connects TRBV7-9 to TRBJ1-1; the D call of TRBD1 is as the table states it, not checked on the DNA. CDR1 and CDR2 (germline): SEHNR, FQNEAQ (reference sequence). From its first to its last residue, the CDR3 has 13 amino acids. The CDR3 is CASILGADTEAFF.

A few counts support this clone. V and J are TRBV28 and TRBJ2-7; D is undetermined. Deletions cut 5 bases from V and 9 bases from J, with 14 bases between. Germline V gene sequence: CDR1 MDHEN, CDR2 SYDVKM. The CDR3 spans 12 residues. The CDR3 is CASSTPADGQYF. CDR3 nucleotide sequence: TGTGCCAGCAGTACCCCTGCGGATGGGCAGTACTTC.

Here the CDR3 DNA reads TGTGCCGGCCGTTTAGGGACACTTGACGTCCTGACTTTC. Encoded protein: CAGRLGTLDVLTF. This rearrangement joins TRBV18 to TRBJ2-6, with a weak D call TRBD1 (6 bases). Germline lookup yields CDR1 KGHSH and CDR2 LQKENI. This CDR3 spans 13 amino acids. Trimming cost V 11 bases and J 11 bases, with 19 bases left between them.

This clone was counted a few times. This rearrangement joins TRBV7-9 to TRBJ2-1; 12 bases fit TRBD2. Per the germline V gene, CDR1 is SEHNR and CDR2 is FQNEAQ (reference sequence). The length of the CDR3 is 14 residues. V lost 0 bases to trimming and J lost 10 bases; unmatched junction nucleotides: 1. The CDR3 protein is CASSLAGLAGEQFF. The CDR3 DNA reads TGTGCCAGCAGCTTAGCCGGACTAGCGGGAGAGCAGTTCTTC.

The chain combines TRBV11-3 with TRBJ2-1; D call uncertain. Trimming stripped 5 bases from V and 7 bases from J, with 18 bases between. Germline loops: CDR1 SGHNT, CDR2 YENEEA. This CDR3 comprises 15 residues. CDR3 residues: CASSPNELRFNEQFF. CDR3 sequence (DNA): TGTGCCAGCAGCCCAAACGAACTGCGATTTAATGAGCAGTTCTTC.

The rearrangement uses TRBV7-8 and TRBJ2-5; 11 bases are shared with TRBD2. V lost 4 bases to trimming and J lost 5 bases; unmatched junction nucleotides: 9. The CDR3 sequence is 16 residues long. CDR1 and CDR2 from the germline V gene are SGHVS and FQNEAQ. The CDR3: CASSSNVAGGWETQYF. DNA of the CDR3: TGTGCCAGCAGCTCCAACGTAGCGGGAGGGTGGGAGACCCAGTACTTC.

The gene calls are TRBV7-9 and TRBJ1-4, with TRBD1 as a possible D gene (5 bases). This CDR3 spans 14 amino acids. Germline CDR1 is SEHNR and CDR2 is FQNEAQ (reference sequence). With 7 bases removed from V and 5 bases from J, the gap between germline ends came to 14 bases. Here the CDR3 reads CASINGPGNEKLFF. The CDR3 DNA reads as TGTGCCAGCATTAACGGCCCAGGGAATGAAAAACTGTTTTTT.

V gene TRBV7-9 combines with J gene TRBJ1-2, with 8 positions matching TRBD1. There are 15 residues in the CDR3. Germline V lookup: CDR1 SEHNR, CDR2 FQNEAQ (reference sequence). With 4 bases clipped from V and 2 bases from J, the junction kept 6 bases outside the gene matches. CDR3 amino acids: CASSSGDRPNYGYTF. DNA for the CDR3: TGTGCCAGCAGCTCGGGGGACAGGCCGAACTATGGCTACACCTTC.

This rearrangement joins TRBV11-2 to TRBJ2-2; D is undetermined. V was clipped by 3 bases and J by 1 base, with 9 bases between them. Germline CDR1 is SGHAT and CDR2 is FQNNGV. The CDR3 has 15 residues. CDR3 sequence: CASSFQVQNTGELFF. The CDR3 DNA reads TGTGCCAGCAGCTTTCAGGTGCAGAACACCGGGGAGCTGTTTTTT.

This clone was counted a single time. V gene TRBV11-2 combines with J gene TRBJ2-7, with 12 nucleotides matching TRBD1. Germline trimming cut 3 bases from V and 5 bases from J; bases unmatched to any gene: 8. Germline V gene sequence: CDR1 SGHAT, CDR2 FQNNGV. CDR3 length equals 16 residues. The CDR3 reads CASSLLPGQGANEQYF. The CDR3 nucleotides read TGTGCCAGCAGCTTGCTACCGGGACAGGGGGCAAACGAGCAGTACTTC.

CDR3 region: CASSVGQGNQPQHF. As DNA, the CDR3 is TGTGCCAGCAGCGTAGGACAGGGAAACCAGCCCCAGCATTTT. The V and J genes are TRBV9 and TRBJ1-5; 7 bases are a match to TRBD1. Looked up from germline, CDR1 is SGDLS and CDR2 is YYNGEE. The CDR3 loop spans 14 amino acids. The V gene end was trimmed by 0 bases and the J gene end by 7 bases; junction bases not matched to a gene: 4.

The J gene is TRBJ2-2, the V gene TRBV7-9; possible D gene TRBD2, 5 bases. Trimming left V 5 bases short and J 7 bases short, with 14 bases between. The CDR3 length is 14 residues. Germline CDR1 and CDR2: SEHNR and FQNEAQ (reference sequence). The CDR3 spells CASSPRGSVGELFF. DNA of the CDR3: TGTGCCAGCAGCCCTCGTGGTAGCGTCGGGGAGCTGTTTTTT.

This chain connects TRBV5-1 to TRBJ2-5; D call uncertain. The CDR3 is made up of 15 amino acids. With 4 bases removed from V and 1 base from J, the gap between germline ends came to 14 bases. Per germline, CDR1 SGHRS and CDR2 YFSETQ. In DNA form, the CDR3 reads TGCGCCAGCAGCCAACGAGACTTATTCCAAGAGACCCAGTACTTC. Amino acid sequence: CASSQRDLFQETQYF.